This T cell receptor beta chain was recorded in a study of CD8 T cells in Susac syndrome. CDR3 size: 15 residues. Per germline, CDR1 DFQATT and CDR2 SNEGSKA (reference sequence). Trimming removed 4 bases from V and 1 base from J; junction bases left unmatched: 4. The sequenced target, TCR beta, came from blood CD8+ and CD4+ T cells. Matching for age and sex applied to the controls, who were healthy donors. TEMRA cells were FACS-enriched and CD8+ and CD4+ T cells negatively isolated. An amount of RNA that ranged from roughly 0.45 to 1 ug was reverse transcribed with random hexamers. Amplification of TCR beta CDR3 was carried out by immunoSEQ multiplex PCR, which covered 54 Vbeta and 13 Jbeta segments. TCRdb analysed the immunoSEQ multiplex PCR reads with MiXCR anew, one entry per CDR3 protein. The table records 100,000 or so distinct CDR3 sequences, about nine tenths of them present only once.

The sequence came from a human donor in good health. Sequences were obtained from CD4+ T cells from PBMCs. The V call is TRBV20-1, the J call TRBJ2-6, with 7 bases lining up with TRBD2. The CDR3 is CSAIKGGSGANVLTF. The CDR3 DNA sequence: TGCAGTGCTATTAAGGGAGGGTCTGGGGCCAACGTCCTGACTTTC.